This T cell receptor (beta chain) stems from a study of neurological immune-mediated disorders. TCRdb redid the calling of the 5' RACE reads with MiXCR, one entry per CDR3 protein. The data show 45,000 to 65,000 distinct CDR3 sequences, with around 4.4% seen just once and about 3% held by the top ten. V dropped 0 bases and J dropped 4 bases, with 13 bases sitting between them. Germline values: CDR1 DFQATT, CDR2 SNEGSKA (reference sequence). The CDR3 runs to 14 residues. This clonotype was picked up many times. V gene TRBV20-1 combines with J gene TRBJ2-7, with a tentative D call TRBD2 (6 bases). The clonotype comes from a man in his fifties with multiple sclerosis. The sample was PBMCs. CDR3 residues: CSARESAGEYEQYF. In nucleotides, the CDR3 is TGCAGTGCTAGAGAATCAGCGGGCGAGTACGAGCAGTACTTC.